This TCR beta chain appears in the sequencing data of a study of monozygotic twins with inflammatory bowel disease. The study's findings and limits: Repertoire likeness was no different across concordant and discordant twins, perhaps owing to restricted power. IBD patients had lower TCRbeta diversity (inverse Simpson) than healthy co-twins.

Comment on this clonotype: Its antigen is unidentified.

CDR3 length equals 15 residues. CDR1 is SGHRS and CDR2 is YFSETQ in the germline V gene. Eight reactions per sample, run separately, yielded cDNA. Through template switching, UMIs that included a 6-nucleotide sample barcode were added. Each CDR3 protein gets one entry in TCRdb, which reprocessed the 5' RACE reads and gives no DNA. Its table records about 210,000 distinct CDR3 sequences. The source material was blood. The V and J genes are TRBV5-1 and TRBJ2-1; there is no DNA to check the TCRdb D call of TRBD1. This clonotype was obtained from a human donor with ulcerative colitis or Crohn's disease, or a healthy co-twin of an affected twin (not recorded which). The CDR3 protein is CASSLTGGSPNEQFF.